Listed here are 8 T cell receptor beta chains from one sample, sequenced in a study of liver allograft versus peripheral blood T cells. On the study more broadly: Comparative analysis was performed on T cell receptor repertoires from transplanted livers and from recipients' peripheral blood.

In TCRdb, the reads were re-called with MiXCR into one record per CDR3 protein. The sample includes 950 to 1,500 distinct CDR3 sequences, around 16% seen only once; the top ten take 20% to 25%. These receptors all come from a human patient who had a liver transplant. Some of these T cells may belong to the graft donor.

The chain carries TRBV28 and TRBJ1-5; D may be TRBD1 (5 bases). The CDR3 contains 15 residues. Trimming took 4 bases from V and 7 from J, leaving 17 bases between them. Per the germline V gene, CDR1 is MDHEN and CDR2 is SYDVKM. The CDR3: CASSSRGGIGQPQHF. CDR3 nucleotide sequence: TGTGCCAGCAGTTCCCGGGGGGGAATAGGACAGCCCCAGCATTTT.

This clonotype is labeled medium-sized (0.01 to 0.1%). The chain is built from TRBV27 and TRBJ1-1; no definite D call. Germline lookup yields CDR1 MNHEY and CDR2 SMNVEV (reference sequence). V was cut by 2 bases and J by 2 bases, with 6 bases left in between. The CDR3 covers 13 residues. The CDR3 sequence: CASSLDSNTEAFF. The CDR3 region has the DNA TGTGCCAGCAGTTTAGATAGCAACACTGAAGCTTTCTTT.

This clonotype qualifies as medium-sized. CDR3 sequence (DNA): TGTGCCAGCAGCGCCGGGACAGGGTACTACGAGCAGTACTTC. Protein sequence: CASSAGTGYYEQYF. The chain combines TRBV9 with TRBJ2-7; 9 nucleotides match TRBD1. The junction had 4 bases not matched to a gene; V was cut back by 3 bases and J by 3 bases. The CDR3 runs to 14 residues. Germline CDR1 is SGDLS and CDR2 is YYNGEE.

Notes on this clonotype: A read error likely explains this, since a far larger clone differs by one base. The genes are TRBV6-1 and TRBJ1-2; no definite D call. Germline V gene lookup returns CDR1 MNHNS and CDR2 SASEGT. V lost 8 bases and J lost 0, with 19 bases in between. The CDR3 totals 16 residues. The CDR3 DNA is TGTGCCAGCGGGGAGGCGGCCGGGTCTTCTAACTATGGCTACACCTTC. Protein sequence: CASGEAAGSSNYGYTF.

In its sample, this clonotype is medium-sized. V is TRBV10-3 and J is TRBJ2-3; 7 nucleotides match TRBD2. The CDR3 totals 19 residues. After removal of 6 bases from V and 2 bases from J, the junction contained 20 bases not matched to a gene. Per the germline V gene, CDR1 is ENHRY and CDR2 is SYGVKD. As DNA, the CDR3 is TGTGCCATCAGCCGCCGTAGGAGCGGGACCGCGGACATCACAGATACGCAGTATTTT. It translates to CAISRRRSGTADITDTQYF.

This rearrangement joins TRBV2 to TRBJ1-1; D is unclear. Trimming stripped 9 bases from V and 4 bases from J, with 12 bases between. CDR1 and CDR2 from the germline V gene are SNHLY and FYNNEI. The CDR3 has 12 residues. The CDR3 DNA follows: TGTGCCAGTCTCCCGTTGGGCACTGAAGCTTTCTTT. Translation: CASLPLGTEAFF. Complete variable domain (other parts from reference TRBV2 and TRBJ1-1): EPEVTQTPSHQVTQMGQEVILRCVPISNHLYFYWYRQILGQKVEFLVSFYNNEISEKSEIFDDQFSVERPDGSNFTLKIRSTKLEDSAMYFCASLPLGTEAFFGQGTRLTVV.

This clonotype occurred many times. The chain carries TRBV11-2 and TRBJ2-7; 10 bases agree with TRBD1. The junction had 6 bases not matched to a gene; V was cut back by 5 bases and J by 2 bases. The germline V gene has CDR1 SGHAT and CDR2 FQNNGV. There are 15 residues in the CDR3. CDR3 in DNA: TGTGCCAGCAGCGCCCCGGGACAGGGGCCCTACGAGCAGTACTTC. It is translated as CASSAPGQGPYEQYF.

Within the sample, this clonotype is large. The CDR3 spells CASSTGYEQYF. As DNA, the CDR3 is TGTGCCAGTTCTACGGGGTACGAGCAGTACTTC. V usage is TRBV19 and J usage is TRBJ2-7; D might be TRBD2 (5 bases). V lost 8 bases and J lost 4, with 9 bases in between. Germline CDR1 is LNHDA and CDR2 is SQIVND (reference sequence). This CDR3 contains 11 residues.